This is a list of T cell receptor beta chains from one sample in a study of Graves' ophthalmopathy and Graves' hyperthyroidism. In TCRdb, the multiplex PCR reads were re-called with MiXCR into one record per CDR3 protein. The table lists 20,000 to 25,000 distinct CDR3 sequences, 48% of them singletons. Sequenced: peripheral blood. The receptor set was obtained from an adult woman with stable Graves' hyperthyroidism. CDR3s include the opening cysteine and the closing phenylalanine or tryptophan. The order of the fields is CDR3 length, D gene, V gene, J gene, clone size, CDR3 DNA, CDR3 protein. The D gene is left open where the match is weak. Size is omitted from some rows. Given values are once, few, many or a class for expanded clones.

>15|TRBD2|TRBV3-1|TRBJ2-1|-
TGTGCCAGCAGCCTTGGGGCTAGCGGGAGTAGCGAGCAGTTCTTC
CASSLGASGSSEQFF
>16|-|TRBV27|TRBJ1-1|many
TGTGCCAGCAGTTTAAAGGGAGGTAGTCGGAACACTGAAGCTTTCTTT
CASSLKGGSRNTEAFF
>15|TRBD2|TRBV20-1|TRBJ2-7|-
TGCAGTGCCACATCCCAACTAGCGGGGGCCTACGAGCAGTACTTC
CSATSQLAGAYEQYF
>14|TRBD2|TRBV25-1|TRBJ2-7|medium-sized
TGTGCCAGCAGTGGGGGACTAGCGGGTTACGAGCAGTACTTC
CASSGGLAGYEQYF
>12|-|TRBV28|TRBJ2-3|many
TGTGCCAGCAGCTCCAACACAGATACGCAGTATTTT
CASSSNTDTQYF
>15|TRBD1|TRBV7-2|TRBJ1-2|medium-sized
TGTGCCAGCAGCTTAATGACAGGGTCTGATAGTGGCTACACCTTC
CASSLMTGSDSGYTF
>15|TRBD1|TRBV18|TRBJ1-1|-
TGTGCCAGCTCACCAGGGACAGGGGGGTTTTCTGAAGCTTTCTTT
CASSPGTGGFSEAFF
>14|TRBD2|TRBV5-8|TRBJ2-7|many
TGTGCCAGCAGCTTGAGGGGCGGGAGTAACGAGCAGTACTTC
CASSLRGGSNEQYF
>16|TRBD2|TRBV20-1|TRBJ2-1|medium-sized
TGCAGTGCTAGGATCTTAGCGGGAGGTTCCTACAATGAGCAGTTCTTC
CSARILAGGSYNEQFF
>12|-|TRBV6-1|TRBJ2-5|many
TGTGCCAGCACACTTACCCAAGAGACCCAGTACTTC
CASTLTQETQYF
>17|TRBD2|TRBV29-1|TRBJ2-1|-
TGCAGCGTTGGACTAGCGGGAGGGGCTAGCTCCTACAATGAGCAGTTCTTC
CSVGLAGGASSYNEQFF
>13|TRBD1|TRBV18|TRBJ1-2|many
TGTGCCAGCTCGCTAGGACAGGACTATGGCTACACCTTC
CASSLGQDYGYTF
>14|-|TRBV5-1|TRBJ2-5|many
TGCGCCAGCAGCTTGGTCCAAGCGGACGAGACCCAGTACTTC
CASSLVQADETQYF
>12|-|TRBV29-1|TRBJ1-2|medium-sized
TGCAGCTGTGAGGGGGGTAACTATGGCTACACCTTC
CSCEGGNYGYTF
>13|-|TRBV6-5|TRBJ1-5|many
TGTGCCAGCAGCTGGGACACCAATCAGCCCCAGCATTTT
CASSWDTNQPQHF
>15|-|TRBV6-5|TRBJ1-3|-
TGTGCCAGCAGTTACACTTTGACACTTCGAAACACCGTATATTTT
CASSYTLTLRNTVYF
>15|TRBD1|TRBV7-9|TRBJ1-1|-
TGTGCCAGCAGTTCCACCACCGGGACAGGCACTGAAGCTTTCTTT
CASSSTTGTGTEAFF
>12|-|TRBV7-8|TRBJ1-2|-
TGTGCCAGCACCTTGGGGGGCTATGGCTACACCTTC
CASTLGGYGYTF
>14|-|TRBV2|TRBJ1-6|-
TGTGCCAGCAGATCGGGGCAGGGAAATTCACCCCTCCACTTT
CASRSGQGNSPLHF
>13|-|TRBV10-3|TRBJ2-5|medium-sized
TGTGCCATCAGTGGGGTCGACCAAGAGACCCAGTACTTC
CAISGVDQETQYF
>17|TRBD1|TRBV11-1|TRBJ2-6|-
TGTGCCAGCAGCTTAAGGCCGACAGGGTCTGGGGCCAACGTCCTGACTTTC
CASSLRPTGSGANVLTF
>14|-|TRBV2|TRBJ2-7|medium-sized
TGTGCCAGCAGTGAGTTTGGGGGACGGGCCGAGCAGTACTTC
CASSEFGGRAEQYF
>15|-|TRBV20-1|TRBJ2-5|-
TGCAGTGCTGTACTGGGCGAGCCAGGGAAGGAGACCCAGTACTTC
CSAVLGEPGKETQYF
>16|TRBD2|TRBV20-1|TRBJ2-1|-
TGCAGTGCTACAGAGTTAGGTAGCGGGATTTTGTATGAGCAGTTCTTC
CSATELGSGILYEQFF
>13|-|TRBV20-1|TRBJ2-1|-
TGCAGTGCTAGAGGAACCCGGAGCAATGAGCAGTTCTTC
CSARGTRSNEQFF
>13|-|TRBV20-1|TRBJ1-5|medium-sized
TGCAGTGCTGAAACAGGGAACAATCAGCCCCAGCATTTT
CSAETGNNQPQHF
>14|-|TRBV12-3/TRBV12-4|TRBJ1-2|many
TGTGCCAGCAGCCCGGTTGGACCCGTCTATGGCTACACCTTC
CASSPVGPVYGYTF
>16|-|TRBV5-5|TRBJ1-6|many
TGTGCCAGCAGCTTAGGGGAGGGCCATGGGAATTCACCCCTCCACTTT
CASSLGEGHGNSPLHF
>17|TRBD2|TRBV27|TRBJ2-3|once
TGTGCCAGCAGTATGGACAACACCGGGAGGGTAACAGATACGCAGTATTTT
CASSMDNTGRVTDTQYF
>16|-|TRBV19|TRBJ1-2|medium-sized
TGTGCCAGTAGTATAGCCAGGGGACCGTTTGAATATGGCTACACCTTC
CASSIARGPFEYGYTF
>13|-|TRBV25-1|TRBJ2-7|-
TGTGCCAGCAGTGAATCCCGACAGTACGAGCAGTACTTC
CASSESRQYEQYF